This paragraph reports one T cell receptor beta chain. The data originate from a study of blood T cells in healthy people across ages. Total RNA extraction produced at least 5.5 micrograms (per sample) for the study. V was trimmed by 2 bases and J by 3 bases, leaving 8 bases between them. CDR1 is SGHRS and CDR2 is YFSETQ in the germline V gene. The CDR3 loop spans 14 amino acids. The second PCR ran about 6 to 12 cycles with a sample-barcoded 5' primer and J-beta primers. TCRdb processed the 5' RACE reads anew with MiXCR; each CDR3 protein has one entry. The repertoire includes roughly 1.5 million distinct CDR3 sequences, approximately 43% of them detected once, and approximately 4% sits in the top ten.

The TCR originated in a woman between 18 and 29 years old in good health. The sample was blood. The rearrangement links TRBV5-1 to TRBJ1-4; a possible D gene is TRBD1 (5 bases). Here the CDR3 DNA reads TGCGCCAGCAGCTTCAGGGCTCCTAATGAAAAACTGTTTTTT. It encodes CASSFRAPNEKLFF.